This entry lists 5 T cell receptor beta chains sequenced from one sample in a study of cytomegalovirus exposure and HLA in healthy donors. The PCR employed 60 Vbeta primers together with 13 Jbeta primers. Method: immunoSEQ multiplex PCR; TCRdb's copy keeps in-frame clones and lacks some. Counted here are around 270,000 clones, approximately 80% occurring once; the ten biggest clones make up about 0.3%. Sequenced material: PBMCs. The receptors were gathered from a girl aged 2 to 10 in good health and CMV-seronegative.

The chain carries TRBV9 and TRBJ1-2; a possible D gene is TRBD1 (6 bases). The CDR3 has 15 residues. The germline V and J ends were trimmed by 4 bases and 7 bases, with 20 bases remaining between them. Germline assignment: CDR1 SGDLS and CDR2 YYNGEE. The CDR3, as DNA: TGTGCCAGCAGCTGGGGAGGGGGGGATTTGTGTGGCTACACCTTC. Its protein is CASSWGGGDLCGYTF.

Points on this clone: Germline and junction disagree at one end, which may indicate a read error. The chain is built from TRBV6-1 and TRBJ1-5; possibly TRBD1 for D (6 bases). The CDR3 has 15 residues. The germline V gene has CDR1 MNHNS and CDR2 SASEGT. This CDR3 is CASSEEGGSNQLQHF. The CDR3, as DNA: TGTGCCAGCAGTGAAGAAGGGGGAAGCAATCAGCTCCAGCATTTT.

The genes are TRBV30 and TRBJ2-3; D perhaps matches TRBD1 (6 bases). Trimming shortened V by 3 bases and J by 7 bases, and 11 bases separated the two germline ends. The CDR3 contains 12 residues. Looked up from germline, CDR1 is GTSNPN and CDR2 is SVGIG (reference sequence). The CDR3: CAWREGGNTQYF. CDR3 DNA sequence: TGTGCCTGGAGGGAAGGGGGAAATACGCAGTATTTT.

The rearrangement links TRBV28 to TRBJ1-1, with 9 bases identical to TRBD1. The CDR3 extends over 17 amino acids. Germline CDR1 and CDR2: MDHEN and SYDVKM. The V and J ends lost 7 bases and 1 base, in that order; junction bases with no gene match: 13. The CDR3 DNA follows: TGTGCCAGCACCCAAGTGTGGGACAGGGTAAAGAACACTGAAGCTTTCTTT. Protein sequence: CASTQVWDRVKNTEAFF.

CDR3 DNA sequence: TGCGCCAGCAGCCAAGCGGGGATGGGGCCCCAGCATTTT. Amino acids: CASSQAGMGPQHF. The chain couples TRBV4-1 to TRBJ1-5; D remains ambiguous. CDR1 and CDR2 from the germline V gene are MGHRA and YSYEKL. CDR3 length equals 13 residues. Trimming cost V 1 base and J 9 bases, with 10 bases left between them.